These T cell receptor beta chains were read from a single sample in a study of T-cell memory formation after mild COVID-19. Each CDR3 protein is one row after TCRdb ran MiXCR on the 5' RACE reads. The data contain about 90,000 distinct CDR3 sequences, 10% to 15% of them seen just once; the ten biggest clones take up about 27%. The specimen sequenced was PBMCs or a T cell subset sorted from them (not recorded which). The receptor set was obtained from an adult woman who had mild COVID-19 (a few samples of this study predate the infection). Cell type and time point are not known. Each CDR3 is given with its conserved first and last residue. The D gene is left open where the match is weak. Clone size, where shown, is once, few, many, or a class for clones that have expanded.

D,V,J,size,CDR3,DNA
TRBD2,TRBV29-1,TRBJ2-7,many,CSVGATGGYEQYF,TGCAGCGTTGGGGCCACGGGGGGATACGAGCAGTACTTC
-,TRBV4-1,TRBJ2-7,many,CASSQSLGLLDEQYF,TGCGCCAGCAGCCAATCCCTCGGACTACTCGACGAGCAGTACTTC
-,TRBV18,TRBJ1-5,-,CASSPAPMDQPQHF,TGTGCCAGCTCACCCGCGCCGATGGATCAGCCCCAGCATTTT
-,TRBV20-1,TRBJ1-1,few,CSASTGMNTEAFF,TGCAGTGCTTCGACAGGAATGAACACTGAAGCTTTCTTT
-,TRBV27,TRBJ2-7,few,CASSLSGLASYEQYF,TGTGCCAGCAGTTTATCGGGGTTGGCCTCCTACGAGCAGTACTTC
-,TRBV6-1,TRBJ1-1,-,CAIPKRELNTEAFF,TGTGCCATCCCGAAGAGAGAACTGAACACTGAAGCTTTCTTT
-,TRBV12-3/TRBV12-4,TRBJ1-1,-,CASSSYREMNTEAFF,TGTGCCAGCAGTTCATACAGGGAGATGAACACTGAAGCTTTCTTT
TRBD2,TRBV9,TRBJ2-5,-,CASSVRLRLAGGPGWGTQYF,TGTGCCAGCAGCGTACGTCTGAGACTAGCGGGGGGCCCTGGTTGGGGGACCCAGTACTTC
-,TRBV5-4,TRBJ2-3,-,CASSSQRDRLTDTQYF,TGTGCCAGCAGCTCGCAGCGGGACAGGCTCACAGATACGCAGTATTTT
-,TRBV5-1,TRBJ2-7,few,CASSLDLGYEQYF,TGCGCCAGCAGCTTGGATCTGGGCTACGAGCAGTACTTC
-,TRBV18,TRBJ1-5,-,CASSQRTLSNQPQHF,TGTGCCAGCTCCCAACGGACACTTAGCAATCAGCCCCAGCATTTT
-,TRBV25-1,TRBJ2-3,many,CASSEWDLAEGSTDTQYF,TGTGCCAGCAGTGAATGGGACCTAGCAGAGGGCAGCACAGATACGCAGTATTTT
TRBD1,TRBV29-1,TRBJ2-2,few,CSVEGTGETGELFF,TGCAGCGTTGAAGGGACAGGGGAAACCGGGGAGCTGTTTTTT
-,TRBV4-1,TRBJ2-5,few,CASSQDGTEETQYF,TGCGCCAGCAGCCAAGATGGGACTGAAGAGACCCAGTACTTC
TRBD1,TRBV5-1,TRBJ2-5,many,CASSPLDRVFQETQYF,TGCGCCAGCAGCCCTCTGGACAGGGTTTTTCAAGAGACCCAGTACTTC
-,TRBV7-9,TRBJ2-3,few,CASSPLIVTDTQYF,TGTGCCAGCAGCCCTCTTATCGTCACAGATACGCAGTATTTT
-,TRBV11-2,TRBJ2-7,many,CASSLDRGGYEQYF,TGTGCCAGCAGCTTAGACAGGGGTGGCTACGAGCAGTACTTC
-,TRBV20-1,TRBJ2-3,few,CSARAGGNALTDTQYF,TGCAGTGCTAGAGCAGGCGGCAATGCCCTCACAGATACGCAGTATTTT
-,TRBV12-3/TRBV12-4,TRBJ2-1,-,CASSTAPAASHNEQFF,TGTGCCAGCAGTACCGCGCCTGCGGCTTCCCACAATGAGCAGTTCTTC
-,TRBV19,TRBJ2-3,few,CASSASTDTQYF,TGTGCCAGTAGTGCCAGCACAGATACGCAGTATTTT
TRBD1,TRBV11-2,TRBJ1-1,-,CASSSRRTGIGDMNTEAFF,TGTGCCAGCAGCTCCCGTAGGACAGGGATTGGGGATATGAACACTGAAGCTTTCTTT
TRBD2,TRBV15,TRBJ2-7,-,CATSILAGASNYEQYF,TGTGCCACCAGCATTCTAGCGGGAGCCTCCAACTACGAGCAGTACTTC
TRBD2,TRBV2,TRBJ2-7,few,CASSGGRAYEQYF,TGTGCCAGCAGTGGCGGGAGAGCCTACGAGCAGTACTTC
-,TRBV6-2/TRBV6-3,TRBJ2-7,-,CASSPNRPTYEQYF,TGTGCCAGCAGCCCTAACAGGCCAACCTACGAGCAGTACTTC
-,TRBV12-5,TRBJ2-7,-,CASGLVPYEQYF,TGTGCTAGTGGTTTGGTCCCCTACGAGCAGTACTTC
TRBD2,TRBV12-3/TRBV12-4,TRBJ2-1,many,CASSWGMLAGSSYNEQFF,TGTGCCAGCAGTTGGGGCATGCTAGCGGGGAGCTCCTACAATGAGCAGTTCTTC
-,TRBV27,TRBJ2-7,many,CASSQTGTLGEQYF,TGTGCCAGCAGTCAAACCGGGACCCTAGGCGAGCAGTACTTC
-,TRBV20-1,TRBJ2-7,few,CSASRDAPWEQYF,TGCAGTGCTTCACGAGACGCCCCATGGGAGCAGTACTTC
TRBD1,TRBV2,TRBJ2-6,-,CASSESRGQGNVLTF,TGTGCCAGCAGTGAAAGTAGGGGACAGGGCAACGTCCTGACTTTC
TRBD2,TRBV7-9,TRBJ2-1,many,CASKFPGGQQFF,TGTGCCAGCAAGTTTCCGGGGGGGCAGCAGTTCTTC
-,TRBV6-2/TRBV6-3,TRBJ2-1,-,CASMPPGASSYNEQFF,TGTGCCAGCATGCCCCCGGGCGCCAGCTCCTACAATGAGCAGTTCTTC
-,TRBV6-1,TRBJ2-3,-,CASRWTATSTDTQYF,TGTGCCAGCCGTTGGACGGCTACTAGCACAGATACGCAGTATTTT
TRBD1,TRBV7-9,TRBJ1-2,few,CASSLDRETGYTF,TGTGCCAGCAGCCTGGACAGGGAGACTGGCTACACCTTC
-,TRBV7-6,TRBJ2-7,-,CASSLLTESYEQYF,TGTGCCAGCAGCCTATTGACAGAGTCCTACGAGCAGTACTTC
-,TRBV19,TRBJ2-7,-,CASSNTGLYEQYF,TGTGCCAGTAGTAACACAGGTCTCTACGAGCAGTACTTC
TRBD2,TRBV12-3/TRBV12-4,TRBJ2-5,-,CASSLAGTSGGGETQYF,TGTGCCAGCAGTTTAGCGGGAACTAGCGGGGGAGGAGAGACCCAGTACTTC
TRBD2,TRBV9,TRBJ2-1,-,CASSILAGGYNEQFF,TGTGCCAGCAGCATCCTAGCGGGGGGATACAATGAGCAGTTCTTC
TRBD2,TRBV7-9,TRBJ2-4,few,CASSSLTSGSFIQYF,TGTGCCAGCAGCTCTCTGACTAGCGGGAGTTTCATTCAGTACTTC
TRBD2,TRBV7-9,TRBJ2-7,-,CASSLGLASTYEQYF,TGTGCCAGCAGCCTCGGACTAGCGTCCACCTACGAGCAGTACTTC
-,TRBV10-3,TRBJ1-2,-,CASWFIGGYTF,TGTGCCTCATGGTTCATAGGGGGCTACACCTTC
-,TRBV12-3/TRBV12-4,TRBJ1-1,-,CASSLAPFSEAFF,TGTGCCAGCAGTTTAGCCCCCTTCTCTGAAGCTTTCTTT
-,TRBV4-1,TRBJ2-2,few,CASSHAKGTQGGELFF,TGCGCCAGCAGCCATGCAAAGGGGACCCAGGGCGGGGAGCTGTTTTTT
-,TRBV30,TRBJ2-5,few,CAWGIRSGETQYF,TGTGCCTGGGGGATCCGATCTGGTGAGACCCAGTACTTC
-,TRBV7-8,TRBJ2-1,many,CASSLADNEQFF,TGTGCCAGCAGCTTAGCAGACAATGAGCAGTTCTTC
-,TRBV11-1,TRBJ2-1,-,CASSPVGGIIYNEQFF,TGTGCCAGCAGCCCAGTTGGCGGAATCATTTACAATGAGCAGTTCTTC
-,TRBV7-9,TRBJ2-2,few,CASSYPEERQPGELFF,TGTGCCAGCAGCTACCCCGAGGAGAGGCAACCCGGGGAGCTGTTTTTT
TRBD1,TRBV5-1,TRBJ2-7,few,CASSLMLTGAYEQYF,TGCGCCAGCAGCTTGATGCTGACAGGGGCCTACGAGCAGTACTTC
TRBD2,TRBV5-6,TRBJ2-7,-,CASRTSGATYEQYF,TGTGCCAGCAGGACTAGCGGGGCTACCTACGAGCAGTACTTC
TRBD1,TRBV6-1,TRBJ2-1,many,CASSEHWDSSYNEQFF,TGTGCCAGCAGTGAACATTGGGACAGTTCCTACAATGAGCAGTTCTTC
TRBD2,TRBV7-7,TRBJ2-1,few,CASSLRAGGYNEQFF,TGTGCCAGCAGCTTAAGAGCGGGGGGATACAATGAGCAGTTCTTC
TRBD1,TRBV12-3/TRBV12-4,TRBJ2-7,-,CASSLGQDYEQYF,TGTGCCAGCAGTCTTGGACAGGACTACGAGCAGTACTTC